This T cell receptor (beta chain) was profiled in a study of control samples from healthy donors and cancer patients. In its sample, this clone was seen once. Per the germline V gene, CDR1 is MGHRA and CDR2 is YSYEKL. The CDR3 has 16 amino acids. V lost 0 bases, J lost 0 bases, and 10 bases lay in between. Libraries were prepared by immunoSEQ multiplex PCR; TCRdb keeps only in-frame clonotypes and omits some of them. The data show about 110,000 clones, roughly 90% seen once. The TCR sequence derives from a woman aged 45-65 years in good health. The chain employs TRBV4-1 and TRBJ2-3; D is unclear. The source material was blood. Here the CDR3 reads CASSQDIRKSTDTQYF. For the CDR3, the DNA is TGCGCCAGCAGCCAAGATATCCGGAAAAGCACAGATACGCAGTATTTT.